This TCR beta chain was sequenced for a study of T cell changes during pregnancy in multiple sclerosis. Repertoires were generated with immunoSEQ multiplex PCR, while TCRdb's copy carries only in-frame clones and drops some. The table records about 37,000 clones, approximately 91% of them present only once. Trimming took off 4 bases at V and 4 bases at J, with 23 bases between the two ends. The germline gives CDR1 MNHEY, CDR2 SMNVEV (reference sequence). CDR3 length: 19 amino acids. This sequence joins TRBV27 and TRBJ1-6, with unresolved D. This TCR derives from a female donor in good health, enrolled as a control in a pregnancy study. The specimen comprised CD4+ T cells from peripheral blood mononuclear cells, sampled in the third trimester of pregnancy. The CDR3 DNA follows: TGTGCCAGCAGTTATACGGCCGGGAATCTTCGGGAGTATAATTCACCCCTCCACTTT. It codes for CASSYTAGNLREYNSPLHF.